This record concerns one TCR beta chain sequence. These data originate in a study of blood T cells in healthy people across ages. Alongside a J-beta primer mix, a sample-barcoded 5' primer served in a second PCR lasting about 7 to 12 cycles. TCRdb reprocessed the 5' RACE reads via MiXCR and lists one record per CDR3 protein. The sample lists around 1.5 million distinct CDR3 sequences; approximately 59% were seen once. Peripheral blood samples of 9 to 10 milliliters were drawn from each donor. The CDR3 extends over 15 amino acids. Germline CDR1 DFQATT, CDR2 SNEGSKA (reference sequence). This TCR was recovered from a man younger than 35 in good health. What was sequenced was blood. The chain links TRBV20-1 to TRBJ2-5, with D perhaps matching TRBD1 or TRBD2 (5 bases each). The end of the DNA aligns better with TRBJ2-7, so the J call may be wrong. The CDR3 here is CSPPLGERDPHEQYF. CDR3 nucleotide sequence: TGCAGTCCACCCTTGGGGGAGCGCGACCCCCACGAGCAGTACTTC.